This T cell receptor beta chain was found in a study of cytomegalovirus exposure and HLA in healthy donors (dated by TCRdb to about 2017). Regarding the research as a whole: In an earlier analysis of under 750 of the donors, approximately 300 Gb of sequence data and some 120 million unique TCR beta sequences from about 190 million T cells were reported. An early release that covered fewer than 750 HLA-typed donors contained approximately 300 gigabases of sequencing data and around 80 million unique TCR sequences. The genetic ancestry cluster associated with self-reported Caucasian donors included about 81% of the 398 genotyped donors. The study aimed to test whether cataloging public T cell receptors could reveal signatures of past pathogen exposure. The T cell repertoires of 666 subjects were profiled by immunosequencing and related to cytomegalovirus serostatus. In addition to the first cohort of 666 subjects, a separate validation cohort of 100 to 150 different subjects was used. The study combined high-throughput TCR immunosequencing, statistical association of individual TCRs with disease status, and machine learning to predict cytomegalovirus infection status. A later analysis re-analyzed previously published TCR beta repertoires from 660 or so donors and added high-resolution HLA genotyping to study TCR occurrence patterns. In the later analysis, no new phenotypic data were used to find candidate immune exposures; instead, reliance was placed on TCR beta sequences and their occurrence across donors. In an earlier analysis of about 590 of the donors, high-throughput TCR beta sequencing was used to judge whether each TCR beta V gene segment behaved as functional or pseudogenic. Donor age, sex, ethnicity and CMV serostatus were compiled together with the repertoire data. In a later genetic analysis, genome-wide SNP genotypes for about 65% of the roughly 670 donors were used, and that subset was treated as a discovery cohort. All discovery cohort repertoires had been generated on a single sequencing platform. HLA typing included class I and class II loci at four-digit resolution. The number of typed donors differed by locus: 629-630 for A, B, C, DRB1 and DQB1; 522 for DQA1; 600 to 610 for DPA1; and about 450 for DPB1. Because of strong linkage in the cohort, a few DR-DQ haplotypes were treated as single units for association and clustering. Among 300 to 450 genotyped donors of the cohort, an average of around 240,000 unique TCR beta nucleotide sequences were sequenced per donor, roughly 20% of them non-productive. Findings and caveats that apply to the study as a whole: Correlated functional status among segregating V segments might be attributable to linkage disequilibrium, but an unknown experimental factor could not be ruled out. A later genetic analysis associated a missense DCLRE1C variant with V-gene and J-gene trimming of TCR beta chains, and an independent cohort replicated the association. Only TCR beta chains were sequenced in this cohort, and the absence of alpha or paired-chain data limited detectable features. Fewer than 20 rarely observed V segments, including chromosome 9 orphons, were excluded from the earlier analysis of approximately 500 of the donors because counts were too low. Several of the top co-occurrence clusters appeared to be linked to parvovirus B19, influenza, CMV and Epstein-Barr virus, according to a later analysis. According to the authors, the approach could potentially be generalized to other disease states and immunological phenotypes. According to a later analysis, TCR association rates differed among HLA loci, with DRB1 alleles showing the most associated TCRs and HLA-C alleles showing the fewest. A further reported finding was that TCR beta sequences accurately predicted the HLA-A and HLA-B alleles for most subjects in the first cohort. Compared with the roughly 720-donor mean, donors in an Asian-associated ancestry cluster had fewer N-insertions in productive TCRs, according to a later genetic analysis. Some IMGT-functional V segments, including TRBV6-2 and TRBV6-3, could not be told apart with the 87-base-pair reads, so those segments were excluded. Strong co-occurrence of HLA alleles, especially DR and DQ, made assigning TCR associations to individual alleles difficult. The presence/absence analyses assumed that sequencing depth was roughly uniform across donors, and that assumption may not be true. In vitro tests confirmed that a few of the cytomegalovirus-associated TCR beta chains recognize cytomegalovirus antigens. In a later analysis, HLA-associated TCR beta chains were found to be more clonally expanded and to have lower generation probabilities than equally common non-associated chains. In an earlier analysis of approximately 590 of the donors, most TCR beta V segments appeared in productive rearrangements about 87% or about 30% of the time, broadly matching IMGT annotations. HLA typing was unavailable for some donors at each locus, so association tests used only the typed subset. A group of highly shared sequence variants was considered likely to be a technical artifact of the sequencing pipeline. Cytomegalovirus status was reported to be diagnosed by the classifier with high specificity and sensitivity in both the original and validation cohorts. A later analysis associated 16,951 TCR beta sequences with specific HLA alleles at a false discovery rate of 0.05. Most TCR sequences were observed very rarely across donors, whereas some public TCRs were present in many individuals. Immune exposure information for the cohort was limited to CMV serostatus. Most CMV-associated TCR beta chains appeared to be HLA-restricted in a later analysis, and the HLA associations seemed to be driven largely by CMV exposure. The study gave a list of under 200 TCR beta chains associated with cytomegalovirus.

Of note for this clone: Its binding antigen is unknown. No base quality information exists; no much larger clone differs at one position.

V and J are truncated by 1 base and 8 bases respectively, leaving an intervening sequence of 22 bases. The germline V gene (reference sequence) sets CDR1 to SEHNR and CDR2 to FQNEAQ. The CDR3 has 17 amino acids, counting the end cysteine and phenylalanine. Left in the record is the CDR3 DNA by itself, 51 bases read in frame from the first base. Libraries were constructed by the immunoSEQ multiplex PCR assay. For the multiplex PCR, a mixture combining 60 forward primers for TCR Vbeta segments and 13 reverse primers for TCR Jbeta segments was used. A multiplex PCR assay on genomic DNA amplified the CDR3 region of rearranged TCR beta genes. The amplified TCR beta libraries were sequenced on the Illumina HiSeq System as 87-base-pair reads. The source study handled its data this way. A later analysis tallied 75 million to 85 million unique TCR beta chains across the 610 or so repertoires, and some 10 million of those chains were shared by two or more donors. A nearest-neighbor algorithm error-corrected the raw reads and collapsed the reads into unique sequences, merging closely related sequences to remove PCR and sequencing errors. CDR3 sequences were aligned to IMGT reference sequences to assign V, D and J gene segments. For a sequence to be retained, a match of at least six nucleotides to both a V gene segment and a J gene segment was required. Rearrangements were called productive when the CDR3 lacked stop codons and stayed in frame with V and J; all others were non-productive. CDR3 was defined by IMGT convention, running from the second conserved V-encoded cysteine to the conserved J-encoded phenylalanine. The earlier analysis of 587 of the donors excluded any sequence lacking an unambiguous match to a single V gene segment. In an earlier analysis of 587 of the donors, V segments were called functional above 56.7% productive rearrangements and were called segregating when the between-donor standard deviation exceeded 5%. A statistical classification framework was built for diagnosing cytomegalovirus status from the catalog of TCR beta chain sequences. V and J gene assignment, in a later analysis, came from comparing TCR nucleotide sequences with IMGT/GENE-DB human TR gene sequences. Using the TCRdist pipeline, a later analysis assigned CDR3 sequences along with most-parsimonious VDJ recombination scenarios. In a later analysis, every TCR beta chain was defined by the combination of its CDR3 amino acid sequence and its V-gene family, and reads without a unique V-gene family were dropped. To address suspected cross-contamination and a sequencing artifact, a later analysis removed roughly 580 highly shared, low-generation-probability nucleotide sequences. In a later analysis, a clonal expansion index for each public chain was calculated from normalized within-repertoire ranks of inferred template counts. In a later analysis, generation probabilities were computed with a VDJ recombination model fitted to out-of-frame rearrangements, and the resulting probabilities were checked against IGoR. A later analysis scored TCR-TCR, TCR-HLA and TCR-CMV co-occurrence with hypergeometric tests, applying a repertoire-size bias correction to TCR pairs. To estimate false discovery rates, a later analysis permuted the HLA or CMV assignments 20 times. In a later analysis, co-occurring TCRs were grouped with DBSCAN, and TCRdist sequence similarity was added when clustering was performed within HLA-allele-positive subsets. Repertoires with fewer than 30,000 or more than 120,000 public chains, plus five repertoires with anomalous nucleotide sharing, were excluded from co-occurrence clustering. Not all clones reach the TCRdb copy of this immuneACCESS table, which keeps in-frame sequences only. Checked studies attribute under half of the gap to unresolved V genes and leave the rest unexplained. Clone size and V and J calls were adopted from that table, with D and trimming inferred from the DNA. Here the sample has about 100,000 clones; 70% to 80% occur a single time. The ten largest clones add up to approximately 2.5% of the sample.

The cohort was made up of under 800 healthy bone marrow donors. At the time of sampling, every cohort member was nominally healthy, though immune exposures that went unrecorded were likely present. The donor was CMV seropositive and was included in the group of around 300 seropositive cohort members. A peripheral blood sample was provided by each donor, and peripheral blood mononuclear cells were used for TCR beta sequencing. The Qiagen DNeasy Blood Extraction Kit was used to extract genomic DNA from the blood cell samples. The chain is encoded by TRBV7-9 joined to TRBJ2-3, and perhaps TRBD1 as D gene, on 5 matching bases. The sample comprised PBMCs. This receptor was identified in a man aged 50-60 years in good health and CMV-seropositive. The CDR3 loop reads CASSLGPPRPSQGTQYF. The DNA sequence follows: TGTGCCAGCAGCTTAGGACCCCCCAGGCCCAGCCAGGGTACGCAGTATTTT.